This T cell receptor beta chain was recorded in a study of T cell repertoires in cytomegalovirus infection. Whole-study results and caveats: In two of eight donors, the top clonotype was HLA-C-restricted CMV-specific.

TCRdb reprocessed the reads with MiXCR, giving one entry per CDR3 protein. The table has 700,000 to 850,000 distinct CDR3 sequences, about 33% seen once. As for this clonotype: Its antigen is not identified.

The specimen was cultured CD8+ T cells from PBMCs, collected from culture after CMV antigen stimulation. The TCR sequence derives from a human donor in good health (CMV status not recorded). Some clones in this sample may be carry-over from other donors' samples.

CDR3 nucleotides: TGTGCCAACAGAGTACGGGACCTCTCTGGAAACACCATATATTTT. The encoded protein is CANRVRDLSGNTIYF. The genes are TRBV6-6 and TRBJ1-3, with D tentatively TRBD1 (5 bases). The CDR3 length is 15 residues. Germline loops: CDR1 MNHNY, CDR2 SVGAGI (reference sequence). Trimming cost V 10 bases and J 0 bases, with 16 bases left between them.